The rows below give T cell receptor beta chains drawn from one sample of a study of cytomegalovirus exposure and HLA in healthy donors. Profiling relied on immunoSEQ multiplex PCR, and the TCRdb table lists in-frame clones only, not all of them. This sample has some 130,000 clones; over 60% occur once, and the top ten carry about 3%. The sample was PBMCs. These receptors were collected from a human donor in good health. Each CDR3 is given with its conserved first and last residue. D genes are given only for firm matches. Not every row has a clone size; where given, it reads once, few, many or a size class.

.	.	TRBV2	TRBJ1-4	TGTGCCAGCAGTCAGACAGTTGCAACTAATGAAAAACTGTTTTTT	CASSQTVATNEKLFF
.	.	TRBV2	TRBJ2-2	TGTGCCAGCAGTATTAGACAGGAGAACACCGGGGAGCTGTTTTTT	CASSIRQENTGELFF
.	TRBD2	TRBV2	TRBJ2-5	TGTGCCAGCAGTGACGGGGGAGGGCCAGAGACCCAGTACTTC	CASSDGGGPETQYF
.	TRBD2	TRBV10-3	TRBJ2-1	TGTGCCATCAGCCTAGCGGGACGGAACAATGAGCAGTTCTTC	CAISLAGRNNEQFF
.	TRBD1	TRBV11-2	TRBJ1-2	TGTGCCAGCAGACGGACAGGGGGCAATGGCTACACCTTC	CASRRTGGNGYTF
.	TRBD2	TRBV15	TRBJ2-3	TGTGCCACCAGCAGAGATCGACTAGCGGGGACGGATACGCAGTATTTT	CATSRDRLAGTDTQYF
few	TRBD1	TRBV11-3	TRBJ1-1	TGTGCCAGCAGTAGGAAGGGACAGGCGGACACTGAAGCTTTCTTT	CASSRKGQADTEAFF
.	.	TRBV5-6	TRBJ2-1	TGTGCCAGCAGCTCCGGGTTGTTCGGACTACCCTACAATGAGCAGTTCTTC	CASSSGLFGLPYNEQFF
few	.	TRBV6-6	TRBJ2-5	TGTGCCAGCAGGTGGACAGAAAAGCAAGAGACCCAGTACTTC	CASRWTEKQETQYF
.	.	TRBV14	TRBJ2-7	TGTGCCACCAGTACGGGACAAAATCTCTACGAGCAGTACTTC	CATSTGQNLYEQYF
.	.	TRBV30	TRBJ1-2	TGTGCCTGGAGAGCAGGGTGGGGCTACACCTTC	CAWRAGWGYTF
.	.	TRBV4-3	TRBJ1-1	TGCGCCAGCAGCCAAGGGGGCAGGGCTAACACTGAAGCTTTCTTT	CASSQGGRANTEAFF
.	TRBD2	TRBV19	TRBJ2-2	TGTGCCAGTAGTATAGATCGGGGGGGGCCGGACACCGGGGAGCTGTTTTTT	CASSIDRGGPDTGELFF
.	TRBD1	TRBV29-1	TRBJ2-2	TGCAGCGGTTCTTTGCCGGGACAGGGTATTACCGGGGAGCTGTTTTTT	CSGSLPGQGITGELFF
.	TRBD2	TRBV27	TRBJ2-7	TGTGCCAGCAGTTCGGGGGGTCCCCTCTCCTACGAGCAGTACTTC	CASSSGGPLSYEQYF
few	TRBD1	TRBV5-1	TRBJ2-1	TGCGCCAGCAGCTTGGGGACAGGGGCTAATGAGCAGTTCTTC	CASSLGTGANEQFF
.	TRBD2	TRBV28	TRBJ2-7	TGTGCCAGCAGTCCGGGGACTAGCCGTGCCTACGAGCAGTACTTC	CASSPGTSRAYEQYF
.	.	TRBV5-8	TRBJ1-5	TGTGCCAGCAGCTCCCTTTTCGCAAAGAGGAAGGGCAATCAGCCCCAGCATTTT	CASSSLFAKRKGNQPQHF
.	.	TRBV2	TRBJ2-2	TGTGCCAGCACGAGGGGGTTAGGGTCCAACACCGGGGAGCTGTTTTTT	CASTRGLGSNTGELFF